This is a list of T cell receptor beta chains from one sample in a study of T cells in localized non-small cell lung cancer. Profiled with immunoSEQ multiplex PCR; TCRdb holds only in-frame clones, not every one. The data hold 15,000 to 20,000 clones, with around 88% observed a single time. This specimen consisted of peripheral blood, obtained before any cancer treatment. The receptors derive from a male donor older than 55 with stage II squamous cell lung carcinoma. CDR3s include the opening cysteine and the closing phenylalanine or tryptophan. A D gene is named only where the DNA matches it firmly. The size field is filled for only some rows; it gives once, few, many or a size class.

d_gene: TRBD1; abundance: -; v_gene: TRBV14; j_gene: TRBJ2-7; CDR3aa: CASSQDPGQGLYEQYF; CDR3nt: TGTGCCAGCAGCCAGGATCCGGGACAGGGTCTCTACGAGCAGTACTTC
d_gene: -; abundance: -; v_gene: TRBV19; j_gene: TRBJ1-3; CDR3aa: CASSRGGGGNTIYF; CDR3nt: TGTGCCAGTAGCCGCGGGGGCGGTGGAAACACCATATATTTT
d_gene: -; abundance: few; v_gene: TRBV2; j_gene: TRBJ2-7; CDR3aa: CASSQAYEQYF; CDR3nt: TGTGCCAGCAGCCAAGCTTACGAGCAGTACTTC
d_gene: TRBD1; abundance: -; v_gene: TRBV28; j_gene: TRBJ2-5; CDR3aa: CASMVGLGQDTTSQETQYF; CDR3nt: TGTGCCAGCATGGTGGGTCTGGGACAGGACACAACTAGCCAAGAGACCCAGTACTTC
d_gene: -; abundance: -; v_gene: TRBV9; j_gene: TRBJ2-1; CDR3aa: CASSVVRGGSSYNEQFF; CDR3nt: TGTGCCAGCAGCGTAGTGAGAGGGGGTTCCTCCTACAATGAGCAGTTCTTC
d_gene: TRBD1; abundance: once; v_gene: TRBV6-5; j_gene: TRBJ1-1; CDR3aa: CASSRAGTVNTEAFF; CDR3nt: TGTGCCAGCAGTCGGGCAGGGACAGTGAACACTGAAGCTTTCTTT
d_gene: TRBD2; abundance: -; v_gene: TRBV4-1; j_gene: TRBJ2-3; CDR3aa: CASSLSGSVTGTDTQYF; CDR3nt: TGCGCCAGCAGCCTAAGCGGGAGTGTAACTGGCACAGATACGCAGTATTTT
d_gene: TRBD1; abundance: -; v_gene: TRBV6-1; j_gene: TRBJ2-1; CDR3aa: CASSDGTGVSNEQFF; CDR3nt: TGTGCCAGCAGTGATGGGACAGGGGTGAGTAATGAGCAGTTCTTC
d_gene: TRBD1; abundance: -; v_gene: TRBV19; j_gene: TRBJ2-1; CDR3aa: CASRRTGAKNEQFF; CDR3nt: TGTGCCAGTAGACGGACAGGGGCAAAAAATGAGCAGTTCTTC
d_gene: TRBD1; abundance: -; v_gene: TRBV6-5; j_gene: TRBJ2-1; CDR3aa: CASRKLQGLNEQFF; CDR3nt: TGTGCCAGCAGAAAACTACAGGGGCTCAATGAGCAGTTCTTC
d_gene: TRBD2; abundance: few; v_gene: TRBV2; j_gene: TRBJ2-3; CDR3aa: CASGAGEVSRSTDTQYF; CDR3nt: TGTGCCAGCGGAGCGGGAGAGGTCTCCCGTAGCACAGATACGCAGTATTTT
d_gene: TRBD1; abundance: -; v_gene: TRBV18; j_gene: TRBJ2-4; CDR3aa: CASSPWTGSGIQYF; CDR3nt: TGTGCCAGCTCACCTTGGACAGGGTCGGGCATTCAGTACTTC
d_gene: -; abundance: -; v_gene: TRBV30; j_gene: TRBJ1-1; CDR3aa: CAWSKRPGAFF; CDR3nt: TGTGCCTGGAGTAAAAGGCCAGGGGCTTTCTTT
d_gene: -; abundance: -; v_gene: TRBV27; j_gene: TRBJ2-5; CDR3aa: CASWTRQGWGETQYF; CDR3nt: TGTGCCAGCTGGACTCGGCAGGGATGGGGGGAGACCCAGTACTTC
d_gene: TRBD1; abundance: -; v_gene: TRBV6-5; j_gene: TRBJ1-4; CDR3aa: CASGTGVGKLFF; CDR3nt: TGTGCCAGCGGTACAGGGGTTGGGAAACTGTTTTTT
d_gene: TRBD1; abundance: -; v_gene: TRBV7-2; j_gene: TRBJ2-1; CDR3aa: CASSSLLGTGAFSEQFF; CDR3nt: TGTGCCAGCAGCTCACTTCTAGGGACAGGGGCCTTCAGTGAGCAGTTCTTC
d_gene: -; abundance: -; v_gene: TRBV2; j_gene: TRBJ2-1; CDR3aa: CASTTYNEQFF; CDR3nt: TGTGCCAGCACTACTTACAATGAGCAGTTCTTC
d_gene: -; abundance: -; v_gene: TRBV28; j_gene: TRBJ1-4; CDR3aa: CASSLEQGMVGRKLFF; CDR3nt: TGTGCCAGCAGTTTGGAGCAGGGGATGGTTGGGAGGAAACTGTTTTTT
d_gene: TRBD1; abundance: -; v_gene: TRBV5-1; j_gene: TRBJ2-7; CDR3aa: CASSWRQGHTYEQYF; CDR3nt: TGCGCCAGCAGCTGGAGACAGGGCCACACCTACGAGCAGTACTTC
d_gene: TRBD2; abundance: -; v_gene: TRBV27; j_gene: TRBJ2-1; CDR3aa: CASSPQAGGYNEQFF; CDR3nt: TGTGCCAGCAGTCCTCAAGCGGGAGGGTATAATGAGCAGTTCTTC
d_gene: -; abundance: -; v_gene: TRBV28; j_gene: TRBJ1-2; CDR3aa: CASSPTLYGYTF; CDR3nt: TGTGCCAGCAGTCCCACCCTCTATGGCTACACCTTC
d_gene: -; abundance: -; v_gene: TRBV9; j_gene: TRBJ2-2; CDR3aa: CASSVAPRTGELFF; CDR3nt: TGTGCCAGCAGCGTAGCGCCTCGCACCGGGGAGCTGTTTTTT
d_gene: -; abundance: -; v_gene: TRBV5-6; j_gene: TRBJ2-7; CDR3aa: CASTLEAGGREQYF; CDR3nt: TGTGCCAGCACCTTAGAGGCAGGGGGGAGGGAGCAGTACTTC
d_gene: TRBD1; abundance: -; v_gene: TRBV28; j_gene: TRBJ2-7; CDR3aa: CASSPWTGGNEQYF; CDR3nt: TGTGCCAGCAGCCCCTGGACAGGGGGTAACGAGCAGTACTTC
d_gene: -; abundance: -; v_gene: TRBV6-4; j_gene: TRBJ2-1; CDR3aa: CASSAADSGTDEQFF; CDR3nt: TGTGCCAGCAGTGCGGCAGACTCAGGGACGGATGAGCAGTTCTTC
d_gene: -; abundance: -; v_gene: TRBV6-1; j_gene: TRBJ1-1; CDR3aa: CASSVLGGFF; CDR3nt: TGTGCCAGCAGCGTACTTGGGGGTTTCTTT
d_gene: -; abundance: -; v_gene: TRBV6-5; j_gene: TRBJ2-7; CDR3aa: CASSYSHEQYF; CDR3nt: TGTGCCAGCAGTTACTCTCACGAGCAGTACTTC
d_gene: -; abundance: -; v_gene: TRBV5-1; j_gene: TRBJ1-2; CDR3aa: CASSITGGTNYGYTF; CDR3nt: TGCGCCAGCAGTATCACAGGAGGAACTAACTATGGCTACACCTTC
d_gene: -; abundance: -; v_gene: TRBV7-8; j_gene: TRBJ1-1; CDR3aa: CASSSKNPSNTEAFF; CDR3nt: TGTGCCAGCAGCTCCAAGAACCCCTCGAACACTGAAGCTTTCTTT
d_gene: -; abundance: -; v_gene: TRBV7-9; j_gene: TRBJ2-7; CDR3aa: CASSTDRILYEQYF; CDR3nt: TGTGCCAGCAGCACCGACAGGATACTCTACGAGCAGTACTTC
d_gene: TRBD2; abundance: -; v_gene: TRBV4-1; j_gene: TRBJ2-1; CDR3aa: CASSQDSGLALGREQFF; CDR3nt: TGCGCCAGCAGCCAAGACTCTGGACTAGCCCTAGGTAGGGAGCAGTTCTTC
d_gene: -; abundance: once; v_gene: TRBV6-5; j_gene: TRBJ2-6; CDR3aa: CASRLSGANVLTF; CDR3nt: TGTGCCTCCCGCCTCTCTGGGGCCAACGTCCTGACTTTC
d_gene: TRBD1; abundance: -; v_gene: TRBV7-9; j_gene: TRBJ2-7; CDR3aa: CASSTTGTESSYEQYF; CDR3nt: TGTGCCAGCAGTACTACCGGGACAGAGAGCTCCTACGAGCAGTACTTC
d_gene: -; abundance: few; v_gene: TRBV15; j_gene: TRBJ2-2; CDR3aa: CATSKANTGELFF; CDR3nt: TGTGCCACCAGCAAGGCGAACACCGGGGAGCTGTTTTTT
d_gene: TRBD1; abundance: once; v_gene: TRBV19; j_gene: TRBJ2-7; CDR3aa: CASSIGTGSYEQYF; CDR3nt: TGTGCCAGTAGTATTGGGACAGGGTCGTACGAGCAGTACTTC
d_gene: TRBD2; abundance: -; v_gene: TRBV4-1; j_gene: TRBJ2-7; CDR3aa: CASSQDRRGASEQYF; CDR3nt: TGCGCCAGCAGCCAAGATCGGCGGGGGGCATCCGAGCAGTACTTC
d_gene: -; abundance: -; v_gene: TRBV2; j_gene: TRBJ1-2; CDR3aa: CASSGGAYGYTF; CDR3nt: TGTGCCAGCAGTGGAGGGGCCTATGGCTACACCTTC
d_gene: -; abundance: -; v_gene: TRBV10-1; j_gene: TRBJ2-3; CDR3aa: CASSESVALGADTQYF; CDR3nt: TGCGCCAGCAGTGAGTCGGTGGCCCTTGGGGCAGATACGCAGTATTTT
d_gene: -; abundance: -; v_gene: TRBV2; j_gene: TRBJ1-2; CDR3aa: CASSQMEGGYYGYTF; CDR3nt: TGTGCCAGCAGCCAAATGGAGGGAGGCTACTATGGCTACACCTTC
d_gene: -; abundance: -; v_gene: TRBV29-1; j_gene: TRBJ2-7; CDR3aa: CSVSQGGIEQYF; CDR3nt: TGCAGCGTTTCCCAAGGGGGGATCGAGCAGTACTTC
d_gene: -; abundance: -; v_gene: TRBV6-5; j_gene: TRBJ2-7; CDR3aa: CASSYGLFYEQYF; CDR3nt: TGTGCCAGCAGTTACGGACTTTTCTACGAGCAGTACTTC
d_gene: -; abundance: -; v_gene: TRBV6-1; j_gene: TRBJ2-3; CDR3aa: CASSGSGLSTQTQYF; CDR3nt: TGTGCCAGCAGTGGTTCAGGGCTCTCTACCCAGACGCAGTATTTT
d_gene: TRBD1; abundance: -; v_gene: TRBV7-8; j_gene: TRBJ2-7; CDR3aa: CASSLGQGQIYEQYF; CDR3nt: TGTGCCAGCAGCTTGGGACAGGGGCAAATCTACGAGCAGTACTTC
d_gene: TRBD1; abundance: -; v_gene: TRBV28; j_gene: TRBJ2-6; CDR3aa: CASGGTGPRGANVLTF; CDR3nt: TGTGCCAGCGGGGGGACAGGCCCAAGGGGGGCCAACGTCCTGACTTTC
d_gene: -; abundance: once; v_gene: TRBV6-1; j_gene: TRBJ2-7; CDR3aa: CASSPSLYEQYF; CDR3nt: TGTGCCAGCAGCCCCTCTCTCTACGAGCAGTACTTC
d_gene: -; abundance: -; v_gene: TRBV4-2; j_gene: TRBJ2-7; CDR3aa: CASSQGPQLASYEQYF; CDR3nt: TGTGCCAGCAGCCAAGGCCCCCAGCTAGCTTCCTACGAGCAGTACTTC
d_gene: TRBD1; abundance: -; v_gene: TRBV6-5; j_gene: TRBJ2-5; CDR3aa: CASSYSPQGKTQYF; CDR3nt: TGTGCCAGCAGTTACTCCCCACAGGGGAAGACCCAGTACTTC
d_gene: -; abundance: -; v_gene: TRBV2; j_gene: TRBJ2-5; CDR3aa: CASSENSQETQYF; CDR3nt: TGTGCCAGCAGTGAAAACAGTCAAGAGACCCAGTACTTC
d_gene: -; abundance: -; v_gene: TRBV10-3; j_gene: TRBJ1-1; CDR3aa: CAISNKGLNTEAFF; CDR3nt: TGTGCCATCAGTAACAAGGGACTGAACACTGAAGCTTTCTTT
d_gene: TRBD1; abundance: -; v_gene: TRBV5-1; j_gene: TRBJ2-1; CDR3aa: CASSLGGRTGDEQFF; CDR3nt: TGCGCCAGCAGCTTGGGGGGGCGGACAGGGGATGAGCAGTTCTTC
d_gene: TRBD1; abundance: -; v_gene: TRBV19; j_gene: TRBJ2-2; CDR3aa: CASSSRQGTGELFF; CDR3nt: TGTGCCAGTAGTAGCAGACAGGGAACCGGGGAGCTGTTTTTT
d_gene: TRBD2; abundance: -; v_gene: TRBV19; j_gene: TRBJ2-7; CDR3aa: CASRGESGSNEQYF; CDR3nt: TGTGCCAGTCGGGGGGAGTCGGGATCAAACGAGCAGTACTTC
d_gene: TRBD2; abundance: -; v_gene: TRBV10-2; j_gene: TRBJ2-3; CDR3aa: CATNLGTSGRWDTQYF; CDR3nt: TGCGCCACCAATCTCGGGACTAGCGGGAGGTGGGATACGCAGTATTTT
d_gene: -; abundance: -; v_gene: TRBV11-2; j_gene: TRBJ1-2; CDR3aa: CASSSPREANYGYTF; CDR3nt: TGTGCCAGCAGCTCCCCTCGGGAGGCGAACTATGGCTACACCTTC
d_gene: -; abundance: -; v_gene: TRBV28; j_gene: TRBJ2-5; CDR3aa: CASSSARREKETQYF; CDR3nt: TGTGCCAGCAGCTCAGCTCGACGGGAAAAAGAGACCCAGTACTTC
d_gene: TRBD1; abundance: -; v_gene: TRBV7-2; j_gene: TRBJ2-5; CDR3aa: CASSPGQGRETQYF; CDR3nt: TGTGCCAGCAGCCCCGGACAGGGTCGAGAGACCCAGTACTTC
d_gene: -; abundance: once; v_gene: TRBV7-9; j_gene: TRBJ2-2; CDR3aa: CAGEDNTGELFF; CDR3nt: TGTGCTGGGGAGGACAACACCGGGGAGCTGTTTTTT